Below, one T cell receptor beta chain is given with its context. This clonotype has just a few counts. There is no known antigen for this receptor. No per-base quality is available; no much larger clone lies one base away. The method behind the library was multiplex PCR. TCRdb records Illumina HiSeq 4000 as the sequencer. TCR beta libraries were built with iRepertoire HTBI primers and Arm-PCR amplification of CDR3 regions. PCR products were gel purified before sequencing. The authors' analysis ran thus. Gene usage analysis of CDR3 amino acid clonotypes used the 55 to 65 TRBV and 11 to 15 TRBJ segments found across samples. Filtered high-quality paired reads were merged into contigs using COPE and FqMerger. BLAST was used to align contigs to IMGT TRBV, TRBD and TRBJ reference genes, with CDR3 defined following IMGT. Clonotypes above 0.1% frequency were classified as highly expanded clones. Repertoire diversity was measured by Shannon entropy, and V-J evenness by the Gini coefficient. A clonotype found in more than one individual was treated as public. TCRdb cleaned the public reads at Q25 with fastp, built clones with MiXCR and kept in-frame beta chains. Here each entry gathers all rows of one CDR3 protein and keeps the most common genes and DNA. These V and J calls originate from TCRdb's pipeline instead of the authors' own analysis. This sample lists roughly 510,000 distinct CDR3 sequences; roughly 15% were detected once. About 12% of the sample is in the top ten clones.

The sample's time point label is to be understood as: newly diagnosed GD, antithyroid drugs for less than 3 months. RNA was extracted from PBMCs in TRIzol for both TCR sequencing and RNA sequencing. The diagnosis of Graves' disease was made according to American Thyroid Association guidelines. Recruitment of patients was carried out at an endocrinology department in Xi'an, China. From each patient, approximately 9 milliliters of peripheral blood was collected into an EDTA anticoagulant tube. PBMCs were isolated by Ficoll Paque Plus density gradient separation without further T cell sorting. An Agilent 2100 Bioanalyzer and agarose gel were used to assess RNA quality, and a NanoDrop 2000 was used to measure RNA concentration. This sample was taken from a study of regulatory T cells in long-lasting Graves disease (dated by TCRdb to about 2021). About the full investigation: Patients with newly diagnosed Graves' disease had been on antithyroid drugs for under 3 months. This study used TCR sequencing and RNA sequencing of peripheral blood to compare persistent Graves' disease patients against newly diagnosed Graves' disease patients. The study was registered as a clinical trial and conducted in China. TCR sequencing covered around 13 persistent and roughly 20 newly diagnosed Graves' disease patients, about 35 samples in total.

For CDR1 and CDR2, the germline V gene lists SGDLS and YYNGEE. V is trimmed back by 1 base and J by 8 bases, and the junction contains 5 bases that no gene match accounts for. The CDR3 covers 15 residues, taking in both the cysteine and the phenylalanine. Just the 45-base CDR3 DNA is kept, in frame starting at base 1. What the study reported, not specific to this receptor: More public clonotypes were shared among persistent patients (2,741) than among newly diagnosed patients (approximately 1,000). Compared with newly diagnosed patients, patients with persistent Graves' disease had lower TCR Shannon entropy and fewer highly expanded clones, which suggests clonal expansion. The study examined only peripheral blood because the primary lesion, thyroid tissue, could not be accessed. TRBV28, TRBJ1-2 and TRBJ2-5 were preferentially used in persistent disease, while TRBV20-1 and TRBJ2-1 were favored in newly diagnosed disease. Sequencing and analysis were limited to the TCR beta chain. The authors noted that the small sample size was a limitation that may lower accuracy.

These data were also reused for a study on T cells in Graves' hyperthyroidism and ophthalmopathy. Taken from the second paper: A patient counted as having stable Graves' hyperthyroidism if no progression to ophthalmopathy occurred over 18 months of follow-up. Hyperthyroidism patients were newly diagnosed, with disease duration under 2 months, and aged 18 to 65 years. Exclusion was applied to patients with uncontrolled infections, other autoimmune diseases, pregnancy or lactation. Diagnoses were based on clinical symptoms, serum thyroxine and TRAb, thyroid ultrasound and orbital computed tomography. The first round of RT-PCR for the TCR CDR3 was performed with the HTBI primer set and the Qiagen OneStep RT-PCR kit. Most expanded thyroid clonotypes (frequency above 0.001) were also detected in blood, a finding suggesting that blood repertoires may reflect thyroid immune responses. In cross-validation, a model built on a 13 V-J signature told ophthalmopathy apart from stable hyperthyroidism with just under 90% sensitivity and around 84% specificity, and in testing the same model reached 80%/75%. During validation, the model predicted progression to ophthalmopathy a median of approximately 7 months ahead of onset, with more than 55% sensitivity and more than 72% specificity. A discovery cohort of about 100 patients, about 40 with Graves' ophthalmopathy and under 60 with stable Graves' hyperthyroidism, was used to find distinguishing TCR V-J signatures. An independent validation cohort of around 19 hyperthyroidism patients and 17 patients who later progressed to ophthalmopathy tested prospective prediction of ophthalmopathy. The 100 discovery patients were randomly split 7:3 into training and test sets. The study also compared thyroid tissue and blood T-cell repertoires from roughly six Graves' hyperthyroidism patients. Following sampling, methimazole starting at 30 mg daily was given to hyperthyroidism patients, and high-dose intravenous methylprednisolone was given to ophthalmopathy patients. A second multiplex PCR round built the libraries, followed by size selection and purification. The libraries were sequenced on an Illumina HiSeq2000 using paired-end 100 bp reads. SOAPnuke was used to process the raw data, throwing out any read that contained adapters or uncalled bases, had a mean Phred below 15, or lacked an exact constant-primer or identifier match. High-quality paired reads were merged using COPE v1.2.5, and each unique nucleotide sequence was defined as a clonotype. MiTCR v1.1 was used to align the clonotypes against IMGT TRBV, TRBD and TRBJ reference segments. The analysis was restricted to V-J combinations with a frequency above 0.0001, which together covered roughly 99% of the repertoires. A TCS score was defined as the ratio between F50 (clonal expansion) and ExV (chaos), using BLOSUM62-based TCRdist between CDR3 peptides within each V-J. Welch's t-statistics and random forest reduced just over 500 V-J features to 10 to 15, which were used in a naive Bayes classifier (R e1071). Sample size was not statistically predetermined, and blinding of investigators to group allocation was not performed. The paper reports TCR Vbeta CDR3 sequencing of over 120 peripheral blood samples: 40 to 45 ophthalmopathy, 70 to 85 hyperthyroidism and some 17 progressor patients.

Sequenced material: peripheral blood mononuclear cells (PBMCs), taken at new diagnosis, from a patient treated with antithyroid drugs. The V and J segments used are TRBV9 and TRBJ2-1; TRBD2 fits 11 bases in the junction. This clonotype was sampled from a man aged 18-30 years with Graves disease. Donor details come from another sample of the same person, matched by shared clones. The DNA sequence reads TGTGCCAGCAGCGTAACTAGCGGGAGCGGCGATGAGCAGTTCTTC. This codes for CASSVTSGSGDEQFF.